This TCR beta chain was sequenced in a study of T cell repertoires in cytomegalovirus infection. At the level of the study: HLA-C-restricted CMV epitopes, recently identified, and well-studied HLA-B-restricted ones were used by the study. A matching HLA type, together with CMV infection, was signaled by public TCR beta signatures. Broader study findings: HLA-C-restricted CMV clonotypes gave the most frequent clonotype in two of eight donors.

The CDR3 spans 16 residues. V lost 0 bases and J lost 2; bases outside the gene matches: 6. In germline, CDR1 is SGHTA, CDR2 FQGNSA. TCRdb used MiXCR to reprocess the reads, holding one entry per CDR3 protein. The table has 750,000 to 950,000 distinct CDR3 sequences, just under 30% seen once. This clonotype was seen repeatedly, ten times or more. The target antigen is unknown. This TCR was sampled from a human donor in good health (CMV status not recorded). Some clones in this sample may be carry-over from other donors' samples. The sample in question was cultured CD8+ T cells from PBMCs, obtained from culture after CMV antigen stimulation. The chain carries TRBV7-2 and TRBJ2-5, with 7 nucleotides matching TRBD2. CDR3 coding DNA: TGTGCCAGCAGCTTAGCTCCGGGGACTACGCAAGAGACCCAGTACTTC. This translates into CASSLAPGTTQETQYF.